What follows is one T cell receptor beta chain and its context. The use of a sample-barcoded 5' primer and a J-beta primer mix characterized a second PCR of 7 to 11 cycles. TCRdb itself ran the 5' RACE reads through MiXCR, one entry per CDR3 protein. Here the sample spans 780,000 or so distinct CDR3 sequences, roughly 25% being singletons. The record originates from a study of blood T cells in healthy people across ages. These same records also appear under a second study, on T cells of mothers and their children.

Sequencing input: blood. This clonotype was obtained from a boy aged 5 to 17 in good health.

The chain's CDR3 is CASSYLEGGQVNEAFF. Here the CDR3 DNA reads TGTGCCAGCAGTTACCTCGAGGGGGGACAGGTAAATGAAGCTTTCTTT. This chain links TRBV6-5 with TRBJ1-1; 8 nucleotides agree with TRBD1. Trimming at V came to 2 bases and at J to 7 bases, leaving 12 bases not matched to a gene. Germline V CDR1 and CDR2: MNHEY, SVGAGI. The CDR3 totals 16 residues.